A single sample is the source of the 28 T cell receptor beta chains below, sequenced in a study of T cells expressing NK-cell markers. TCRdb reprocessed the 5' RACE reads, keeping one entry per CDR3 protein, no DNA. This repertoire includes roughly 160,000 distinct CDR3 sequences. Sequencing input: blood T cells: a sorted CD56 or NKG2C T cell subset, CD4+ or CD8+ T cells, or bulk PBMC T cells (not recorded which). These receptors were taken from a man aged 18-75 years in good health.

This chain links TRBV11-1 with TRBJ2-1; TCRdb gives TRBD2 as the D gene, but with no DNA this cannot be confirmed. This CDR3 spans 18 amino acids. In germline, CDR1 is SGHAT, CDR2 FQDESV (reference sequence). CDR3 amino acids: CASSLILSGEPLYNEQFF.

The genes are TRBV7-9 and TRBJ1-1. The V gene's germline CDR1 is SEHNR and CDR2 FQNEAQ (reference sequence). CDR3 length: 12 amino acids. CDR3 region: CASSLGLYEAFF.

This chain uses TRBV28 with TRBJ1-5. Germline lookup yields CDR1 MDHEN and CDR2 SYDVKM. This CDR3 is 15 amino acids long. The chain's CDR3 is CASSYFDTGNQPQHF.

CDR3 amino acids: CASRFRGYGYTF. The chain employs TRBV7-9 and TRBJ1-2. Germline V gene data show CDR1 as SEHNR and CDR2 as FQNEAQ (reference sequence). The length of the CDR3 is 12 residues.

V gene TRBV12-3 or TRBV12-4 combines with J gene TRBJ2-1; TCRdb reports TRBD1, a call that lacks DNA to check it against. CDR3 size: 19 residues. CDR3 in amino acids: CASSLGGDRRGRRIYEQFF.

CDR3 sequence: CASRNQENQETQYF. The chain joins TRBV7-9 to TRBJ2-5. Germline CDR1 SEHNR, CDR2 FQNEAQ (reference sequence). There are 14 residues in the CDR3.

This chain uses TRBV5-1 with TRBJ2-5. Germline CDR1 reads SGHRS; CDR2 reads YFSETQ. The CDR3 consists of 11 residues. CDR3 sequence reads: CASSYGGTQYF.

The chain carries TRBV7-9 and TRBJ1-1; TCRdb designates TRBD1, a call that cannot be tested without DNA. The CDR3 extends over 13 amino acids. Per germline, CDR1 SEHNR and CDR2 FQNEAQ (reference sequence). CDR3 sequence reads: CASSKGQGYEAFF. Using reference TRBV7-9 and TRBJ1-1 for the parts outside the CDR3, the full variable domain is DTGVSQNPRHKITKRGQNVTFRCDPISEHNRLYWYRQTLGQGPEFLTYFQNEAQLEKSRLLSDRFSAERPKGSFSTLEIQRTEQGDSAMYLCASSKGQGYEAFFGQGTRLTVV.

The chain is built from TRBV4-1 and TRBJ2-6; the D call from TCRdb, TRBD2, cannot be confirmed without DNA. The CDR3 has 16 residues. Germline V gene lookup returns CDR1 MGHRA and CDR2 YSYEKL. The CDR3 reads CASSQVGGYGANVLTF.

V gene TRBV2 combines with J gene TRBJ2-1; the TRBD1 assignment by TCRdb is unverifiable without DNA. This CDR3 spans 15 amino acids. Germline V gives CDR1 SNHLY, CDR2 FYNNEI. CDR3 sequence reads: CASSGGNRGLNEQFF. The full variable domain, in which reference TRBV2 and TRBJ2-1 provide the parts outside the CDR3, is EPEVTQTPSHQVTQMGQEVILRCVPISNHLYFYWYRQILGQKVEFLVSFYNNEISEKSEIFDDQFSVERPDGSNFTLKIRSTKLEDSAMYFCASSGGNRGLNEQFFGPGTRLTVL.

This chain joins TRBV3-1 and TRBJ2-7; TCRdb gives TRBD2 as the D gene, but with no DNA this cannot be confirmed. This CDR3 has 16 residues. Germline CDR1 and CDR2: LGHDT and YNNKEL (reference sequence). The CDR3 spells CASSQTTWLSSYEQYF.

The V gene is TRBV7-9, the J gene TRBJ1-2. The V gene's germline CDR1 is SEHNR and CDR2 FQNEAQ (reference sequence). CDR3 length: 13 amino acids. This CDR3 is CASSLLPADGYTF.

The gene calls are TRBV5-1 and TRBJ2-3; TCRdb calls TRBD1, which cannot be checked without DNA. This CDR3 spans 16 amino acids. CDR1 SGHRS and CDR2 YFSETQ come from the germline V gene. CDR3 loop: CASSLLSGAGSDTQYF.

The V gene is TRBV15, the J gene TRBJ2-5; TCRdb names TRBD2, which stays unverified in the absence of DNA. Looked up from germline, CDR1 is LNHNV and CDR2 is YYDKDF (reference sequence). There are 15 residues in the CDR3. The CDR3 here is CATSRPTGGEKTQYF.

This chain connects TRBV11-2 to TRBJ1-2; TCRdb selects TRBD1, and the lack of DNA leaves this call unchecked. The CDR3 covers 16 residues. CDR1 and CDR2 from the germline V gene are SGHAT and FQNNGV. The CDR3 spells CASSPGGTGVNYGYTF.

J is TRBJ2-6 and V is TRBV6-5; the TRBD1 assignment by TCRdb is unverifiable without DNA. This CDR3 is 19 amino acids long. Germline-derived CDR1 and CDR2 are MNHEY and SVGAGI. CDR3 in amino acids: CASSSNAGTLSSGANVLTF.

The chain carries TRBV4-2 and TRBJ2-1; the D call of TRBD2 rests on TCRdb alone, since no DNA is present to check it. The germline gives CDR1 LGHNA, CDR2 YNFKEQ. This CDR3 has 17 amino acids. The CDR3: CASSQEGTSGDYNEQFF.

Here the CDR3 reads CASSPYQGAYEQYF. This sequence joins TRBV2 and TRBJ2-7; lacking DNA, the TRBD1 call made by TCRdb goes unchecked. CDR3 length: 14 amino acids. Germline CDR1 and CDR2: SNHLY and FYNNEI.

The chain carries TRBV27 and TRBJ2-7; TCRdb proposes TRBD1, but this gene call is untestable without DNA. There are 14 residues in the CDR3. Germline CDR1 reads MNHEY; CDR2 reads SMNVEV (reference sequence). CDR3 sequence reads: CASSGRETRYEQYF.

This chain joins TRBV28 and TRBJ1-4. Germline lookup yields CDR1 MDHEN and CDR2 SYDVKM. CDR3 size: 15 residues. The CDR3 sequence is CASSLYRATNEKLFF.

This chain uses TRBV11-1 with TRBJ2-2; TCRdb lists TRBD1, though no DNA is available to test this call. In germline, CDR1 is SGHAT, CDR2 FQDESV (reference sequence). This CDR3 is built from 18 residues. The CDR3 loop is CASSHPAGDPKRAGELFF.

This chain links TRBV20-1 with TRBJ2-5; TCRdb reports TRBD1, a call that lacks DNA to check it against. CDR1 is DFQATT, CDR2 SNEGSKA, per germline (reference sequence). There are 14 residues in the CDR3. The CDR3 spells CSAIGTVYQETQYF.

This chain links TRBV14 with TRBJ2-7; TCRdb reports TRBD1, a call that lacks DNA to check it against. CDR1 and CDR2 (germline): SGHDN, FVKESK. CDR3 length equals 14 residues. CDR3 in amino acids: CASSQDLNSGWQYF.

The gene calls are TRBV7-8 and TRBJ2-6; TCRdb returns TRBD1, unconfirmable since there is no DNA. This CDR3 comprises 19 residues. CDR1 and CDR2 from the germline V gene are SGHVS and FQNEAQ. The CDR3 loop reads CASSFGRTPWGSGANVLTF.

This rearrangement joins TRBV5-4 to TRBJ1-2. The CDR3 sequence is 13 residues long. CDR1 and CDR2 (germline): SGHNT, YYREEE (reference sequence). CDR3 amino acids: CASRLIEAYGYTF.

The chain joins TRBV19 to TRBJ2-5. Germline assignment: CDR1 LNHDA and CDR2 SQIVND (reference sequence). This CDR3 is built from 13 residues. CDR3 sequence reads: CASSIDWEETQYF. Using reference TRBV19 and TRBJ2-5 for the parts outside the CDR3, the full variable domain is DGGITQSPKYLFRKEGQNVTLSCEQNLNHDAMYWYRQDPGQGLRLIYYSQIVNDFQKGDIAEGYSVSREKKESFPLTVTSAQKNPTAFYLCASSIDWEETQYFGPGTRLLVL.

The CDR3 here is CASSVVGQHQFF. V gene TRBV9 combines with J gene TRBJ2-1. This CDR3 contains 12 residues. Germline CDR1 SGDLS, CDR2 YYNGEE.

This rearrangement joins TRBV6-2 or TRBV6-3 to TRBJ2-1; TCRdb picks TRBD1, but there is no DNA to check that call. The length of the CDR3 is 14 residues. CDR1 is MNHEY, CDR2 SVGEGT, per germline. CDR3 protein: CASSLRGSRNEQFF.